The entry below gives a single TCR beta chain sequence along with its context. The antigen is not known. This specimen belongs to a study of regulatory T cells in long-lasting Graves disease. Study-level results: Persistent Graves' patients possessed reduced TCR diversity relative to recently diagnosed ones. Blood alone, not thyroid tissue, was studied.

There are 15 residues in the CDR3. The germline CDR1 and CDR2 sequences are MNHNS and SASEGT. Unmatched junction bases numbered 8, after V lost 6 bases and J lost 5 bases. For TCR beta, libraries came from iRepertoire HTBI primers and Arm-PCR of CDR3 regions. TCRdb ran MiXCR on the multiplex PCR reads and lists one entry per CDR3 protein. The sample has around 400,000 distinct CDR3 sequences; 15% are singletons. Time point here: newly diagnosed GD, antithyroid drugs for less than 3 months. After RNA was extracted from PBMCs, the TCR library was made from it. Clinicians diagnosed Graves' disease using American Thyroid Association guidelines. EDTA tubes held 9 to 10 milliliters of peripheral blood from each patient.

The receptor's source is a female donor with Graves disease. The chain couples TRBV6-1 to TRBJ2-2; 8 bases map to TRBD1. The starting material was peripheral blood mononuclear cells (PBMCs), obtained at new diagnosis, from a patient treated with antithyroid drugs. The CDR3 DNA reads TGTGCCAGCAGGGTGGACAGGGCGAGGACCGGGGAGCTGTTTTTT. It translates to CASRVDRARTGELFF.